The 4 T cell receptor beta chains below all came from one sample that was sequenced in a study of T-cell reconstitution after alpha-beta-depleted transplantation in children. Researchers prepared the TCRbeta library using unique molecular identifiers, the study reports. TCRdb used MiXCR to reprocess the PCR reads, holding one entry per CDR3 protein. This sample has hundreds of thousands of distinct CDR3 sequences, with about 15% found just once. This specimen consisted of PBMCs, mostly from graft donor cells, obtained 360 days after TCRalphabeta/CD19-depleted stem cell transplant. Receptors originate from a male patient younger than 18 who had a stem cell transplant for acute lymphoblastic leukemia, so the T cells may come from the graft donor.

This clonotype was seen repeatedly, ten times or more. This chain connects TRBV6-1 to TRBJ2-1; D not resolved. Germline CDR1 MNHNS, CDR2 SASEGT. Deletions cut 4 bases from V and 0 bases from J, with 7 bases between. CDR3 length equals 14 residues. CDR3 DNA: TGTGCCAGCAGTGGACTCAGCTCCTACAATGAGCAGTTCTTC. Protein product: CASSGLSSYNEQFF.

This chain uses TRBV7-2 with TRBJ2-2; no definite D call. The CDR3 loop spans 14 amino acids. Trimming shortened V by 2 bases and J by 7 bases, and 11 bases separated the two germline ends. Looked up from germline, CDR1 is SGHTA and CDR2 is FQGNSA. The CDR3 DNA sequence: TGTGCCAGCAGCTTACGGGTCTCAGGCGGGGAGCTGTTTTTT. This sequence encodes CASSLRVSGGELFF.

The chain recombines TRBV15 with TRBJ2-7, with D possibly being TRBD1 or TRBD2 (6 bases each). Germline-derived CDR1 and CDR2 are LNHNV and YYDKDF (reference sequence). The CDR3 extends over 13 amino acids. The V end lost 8 bases, the J end lost 7 bases, and 18 bases lay between the germline ends. CDR3 amino acids: CATGRRGSGEQYF. The CDR3 bases are TGTGCCACCGGCCGGAGGGGGTCTGGGGAGCAGTACTTC. The full variable domain, completed using reference TRBV15 and TRBJ2-7, is DAMVIQNPRYQVTQFGKPVTLSCSQTLNHNVMYWYQQKSSQAPKLLFHYYDKDFNNEADTPDNFQSRRPNTSFCFLDIRSPGLGDTAMYLCATGRRGSGEQYFGPGTRLTVT.

This clonotype has more than one count but fewer than ten. J is TRBJ2-7 and V is TRBV12-3 or TRBV12-4; the match to TRBD2 covers 10 bases. The CDR3 totals 14 residues. The trim removed 5 bases at V and 3 bases at J, leaving 4 bases unmatched. The CDR3: CASSRGLALYEQYF. Written as DNA, the CDR3 is TGTGCCAGCAGTCGGGGACTAGCGCTCTACGAGCAGTACTTC.